This T cell receptor (beta chain) was captured by sequencing in a study of T cells after yellow fever vaccination. This clonotype occurred many times. Each CDR3 protein is one row after TCRdb ran MiXCR on the 5' RACE reads. The table shows 150,000 to 200,000 distinct CDR3 sequences, with 6% to 7.5% occurring only once. The V end lost 5 bases, the J end lost 3 bases, and 2 bases lay between the germline ends. CDR3 length: 12 amino acids. The source was CD4+ T cells sorted from PBMCs, collected less than 6 days after the first yellow fever vaccination. The receptor comes from a man aged 18 to 29 who received the YFV17D yellow fever vaccine. This chain connects TRBV12-3 or TRBV12-4 to TRBJ1-6, with unresolved D. The CDR3 nucleotides are TGTGCCAGCAGTCGCTATAATTCACCCCTCCACTTT. Translating it yields CASSRYNSPLHF.